A single sample gave rise to the 25 T cell receptor beta chains below, sequenced in a study of CD8+ T cells in alopecia areata. Following extraction, RNA underwent reverse transcription to cDNA, which served as the sequencing template. Assay: immunoSEQ multiplex PCR; the TCRdb copy retains only in-frame clones and omits some. The data list roughly 110,000 clones, none observed once; 15% to 20% falls to the top ten. The sample comprised lesional skin. The source of these receptors is a C3H/HeJ mouse with alopecia areata. For the strain, the MHC haplotype given is H2-k.

The table lists this clone with a few counts. Gene names and germline match the mouse. Read sequence stops 4 residues before the CDR3 end, and the germline J gene provides the missing end. This chain joins TRBV31 and TRBJ2-5, with D tentatively TRBD1 (7 bases). V was clipped by 3 bases and J by 2 bases, with 9 bases between them. Germline V lookup: CDR1 GKSSPN, CDR2 SITVG. The CDR3 totals 13 residues. CDR3 DNA, as far as it was read: TGTGCCTGGAGAGGGGGCGCCCAAGAC. It translates to CAWRGGAQD. From start to end, the CDR3 is CAWRGGAQDTQYF.

This clone was observed a handful of times. Here the gene names and germline are mouse. The sequenced fragment ends 4 residues before the CDR3 boundary, so the rest is inferred from the germline J gene. V usage is TRBV14 and J usage is TRBJ2-7; maybe TRBD1 (6 bases). Looked up from germline, CDR1 is SGHDT and CDR2 is FRDEAV. This CDR3 is 12 amino acids long. The DNA read from the CDR3 is TGTGCCAGCAGTTCGGACAGATAT. Amino acids: CASSSDRY. The whole CDR3 reads CASSSDRYEQYF.

This clone occurred many times. Gene names refer to mouse genes. The DNA ends 4 residues before the CDR3 does, and the rest of the CDR3 is filled in from the germline J gene. The chain recombines TRBV13-3 with TRBJ2-1, with 8 bases identical to TRBD1. Trimming at V came to 3 bases and at J to 5 bases, leaving 4 bases not matched to a gene. Germline CDR1 and CDR2: NNHDY and SYVADS. The CDR3 is 14 amino acids. The CDR3 loop is CASSGQTGDAEQFF. Incomplete CDR3 DNA: TGTGCCAGCAGTGGACAGACAGGGGATGCT.

A few counts support this clone. The genes are named according to mouse. The read falls 4 residues short of the CDR3 end, and the missing part is taken from the germline J gene. The chain carries TRBV1 and TRBJ2-1; 14 bases agree with TRBD2. Germline V gives CDR1 NSQYPW, CDR2 LRSPGD (reference sequence). The CDR3 length is 17 residues. Losses at the gene ends were 1 base for V and 6 bases for J; bases not matched to a gene: 5. CDR3 in amino acids: CTCSAAGLGGLSAEQFF. The DNA read from the CDR3 is TGCACCTGCAGTGCAGCGGGACTGGGGGGGCTTAGTGCT.

This clone was observed a few times. At residue 11, the translated DNA and the protein in TCRdb do not agree; the protein given here is derived from the DNA. Mouse gene names and germline throughout. The read terminates 3 residues before the CDR3 end, so the remaining end is supplied by the germline J gene. The chain joins TRBV19 to TRBJ1-6, with D possibly being TRBD1 (6 bases). TRBJ1-6 is labeled an ORF, and its function is uncertain. The CDR3 loop spans 14 amino acids. CDR1 and CDR2 (germline): FNHDT, SITEND (reference sequence). The germline V and J ends were trimmed by 0 bases and 8 bases, with 9 bases remaining between them. CDR3 DNA, as far as it was read: TGTGCCAGCAGTATAGAACAGGGAGATTCGCCC. Protein product: CASSIEQGDSP. The entire CDR3 reads CASSIEQGDSPLYF.

With regard to this clone: Germline and genes here are mouse. Read sequence stops 4 residues before the CDR3 end, and the germline J gene provides the missing end. The chain combines TRBV13-3 with TRBJ2-4; 10 bases fit TRBD1. The V gene's germline CDR1 is NNHDY and CDR2 SYVADS. After removal of 5 bases from V and 0 bases from J, the junction contained 3 bases not matched to a gene. The CDR3 runs 15 residues. This CDR3 is CASSGDRGSQNTLYF. The covered CDR3 bases are TGTGCCAGCAGCGGGGACAGGGGTAGTCAAAAC.

Only a few counts were recorded for this clone. The gene symbols are mouse symbols. The observed sequence ends 4 residues before the CDR3 terminus, with the missing tail filled in from the germline J gene. V usage is TRBV17 and J usage is TRBJ2-4; 7 bases line up with TRBD1. V was pared by 3 bases and J by 1 base, with 4 bases of the junction left unmatched. This CDR3 has 15 residues. Germline lookup yields CDR1 MNHDT and CDR2 YYDKIL. CDR3 DNA, as far as it was read: TGTGCTAGCAGTAGGACAGGGAAGGGTCAAAAC. This gives the protein CASSRTGKGQN. In full, the CDR3 reads CASSRTGKGQNTLYF.

As for this clone: Here the gene names and germline are mouse. The sequence runs out 4 residues before the end of the CDR3; the remainder is reconstructed from the germline J gene. This chain connects TRBV19 to TRBJ2-1; D is undetermined. Germline CDR1 and CDR2: FNHDT and SITEND (reference sequence). Trimming pared 2 bases from V and 5 bases from J, leaving 8 bases between. The CDR3 contains 13 residues. The CDR3 region is CASSIRVDAEQFF. CDR3 bases read: TGTGCCAGCAGTATTAGGGTCGATGCT.

This clone was observed a handful of times. Genes and germline are mouse. The CDR3 end falls 4 residues outside the read, so it is completed with the germline J gene. The V gene is TRBV1, the J gene TRBJ2-2; 8 bases agree with TRBD1. Germline CDR1 and CDR2: NSQYPW and LRSPGD (reference sequence). CDR3 size: 14 residues. J gave up 3 bases and V 9 bases, and 6 bases lay outside the gene matches. CDR3 in amino acids: CTCDRGRDTGQLYF. CDR3 DNA (partial): TGCACCTGTGACAGGGGCAGAGACACCGGG.

In regard to this clone: Each gene name is a mouse one. The read halts 4 residues ahead of the CDR3 end, with the missing end drawn from the germline J gene. The genes are TRBV13-3 and TRBJ2-5; TRBD1 aligns across 10 bases. This CDR3 has 15 amino acids. The V gene's germline CDR1 is NNHDY and CDR2 SYVADS. The sequenced CDR3 bases are TGTGCCAGCAGTCGCCGGGACAGGGGAGGAGAC. Its protein product is CASSRRDRGGD. The entire CDR3 sequence reads CASSRRDRGGDTQYF.

On this clone itself: Germline and genes here are mouse. The observed sequence ends 4 residues before the CDR3 terminus, with the missing tail filled in from the germline J gene. This chain joins TRBV1 and TRBJ1-2, with D possibly being TRBD1 (5 bases). Trimming stripped 0 bases from V and 4 bases from J, with 12 bases between. The CDR3 extends over 15 amino acids. Germline V CDR1 and CDR2: NSQYPW, LRSPGD (reference sequence). This chain's CDR3 is CTCSADRGEGSDYTF. The sequenced CDR3 bases are TGCACCTGCAGTGCAGATCGGGGGGAGGGCTCC.

This clone occurred a few times. Mouse names are used for the genes. The read gets to within 4 residues of the CDR3 end, and the germline J gene fills in the rest. This chain connects TRBV13-3 to TRBJ2-7, with D possibly matching TRBD1 (5 bases). The germline V and J ends were trimmed by 9 bases and 0 bases, with 10 bases remaining between them. This CDR3 comprises 12 residues. Germline CDR1 reads NNHDY; CDR2 reads SYVADS. Partial CDR3 DNA: TGTGCCACTGAGGGGTCCTCCTAT. Translated: CATEGSSY. The complete CDR3 sequence is CATEGSSYEQYF.

About this clone: All gene names here are mouse names. The read terminates 4 residues before the CDR3 end, so the remaining end is supplied by the germline J gene. This chain joins TRBV17 and TRBJ1-1; D might be TRBD1 (6 bases). V dropped 2 bases and J dropped 0 bases, with 10 bases sitting between them. Germline CDR1 and CDR2: MNHDT and YYDKIL. The CDR3 loop spans 15 amino acids. The DNA read from the CDR3 is TGTGCTAGCAGTAGATCCGGGACAACAAACACA. It encodes CASSRSGTTNT. The entire CDR3 reads CASSRSGTTNTEVFF. The variable domain in full, with the rest retrieved from reference TRBV17 and TRBJ1-1, is DTTVKQNPRYKLARVGKPVNLICSQTMNHDTMYWYQKKPNQAPKLLLFYYDKILNREADTFEKFQSSRPNNSFCSLYIGSAGLEYSAMYLCASSRSGTTNTEVFFGKGTRLTVV.

This clone was detected ten times or more. Gene names follow the mouse nomenclature. The DNA ends 4 residues before the CDR3 does, and the rest of the CDR3 is filled in from the germline J gene. The V gene is TRBV13-3, the J gene TRBJ1-2; 7 positions agree with TRBD1. J gave up 1 base and V 0 bases, and 3 bases lay outside the gene matches. The CDR3 loop spans 15 amino acids. CDR1 and CDR2 (germline): NNHDY, SYVADS. CDR3 protein: CASSDGGDRNSDYTF. Incomplete CDR3 DNA: TGTGCCAGCAGTGATGGGGGGGACAGAAACTCC.

As for this clone: Mouse gene names and germline throughout. The CDR3 goes on 4 residues after the read ends, and that part is filled in from the germline J gene. The chain uses TRBV13-2 and TRBJ2-4; possible D gene TRBD1, 5 bases. V gave up 0 bases and J gave up 1 base, with 15 bases separating them. Looked up from germline, CDR1 is NNHNN and CDR2 is SYGAGS (reference sequence). This CDR3 has 17 residues. The CDR3 reads CASGDVRGAAGQNTLYF. The part of the CDR3 DNA that was read is TGTGCCAGCGGTGATGTGAGGGGTGCCGCAGGTCAAAAC.

As to this clone: TCRdb's protein does not match the DNA translation at residue 11; the protein provided is translated from the DNA. Gene names are mouse gene names. With the read ending 3 residues before the CDR3 end, the germline J gene is used to fill in that end. The chain has TRBV17 and TRBJ1-3; D not certain. The germline V and J ends were trimmed by 3 bases and 0 bases, with 6 bases remaining between them. CDR1 is MNHDT, CDR2 YYDKIL, per germline. The CDR3 runs to 14 residues. CDR3 sequence: CASSSSVSGNTLYF. Partial CDR3 DNA: TGTGCTAGCAGTAGTTCTGTTTCTGGAAATACG.

This clone was counted only a few times. Gene names and germline match the mouse. The missing CDR3 end, 4 residues past where the read stops, is filled in from the germline J gene. The chain links TRBV1 to TRBJ2-2; 9 bases are a match to TRBD2. CDR1 and CDR2 (germline): NSQYPW, LRSPGD (reference sequence). This CDR3 has 15 residues. The V gene end was trimmed by 0 bases and the J gene end by 6 bases; junction bases not matched to a gene: 2. The CDR3 DNA, read in part, is TGCACCTGCAGTGCAGAAGTGGGGGGGCCCGGG. Its protein is CTCSAEVGGPG. The CDR3 in full is CTCSAEVGGPGQLYF.

Notes on this clone: Gene names refer to mouse genes. The CDR3 end is not reached by the read, which stops 4 residues before it; the germline J gene fills it in. The V and J genes are TRBV19 and TRBJ2-5; 14 bases are a match to TRBD2. CDR1 is FNHDT, CDR2 SITEND, per germline (reference sequence). V shed 5 bases, J shed 2 bases, and the junction held 4 bases outside the gene matches. CDR3 length: 16 residues. This CDR3 is CASSYGTGGAQDTQYF. Partial CDR3 DNA: TGTGCCAGCAGCTACGGGACTGGGGGGGCCCAAGAC.

This clone has just a few counts. Genes and germline are mouse. The read terminates 4 residues ahead of where the CDR3 ends, so the germline J gene completes it. The rearrangement uses TRBV13-3 and TRBJ2-2; 9 nucleotides align to TRBD1. The CDR3 runs 16 residues. The germline V gene has CDR1 NNHDY and CDR2 SYVADS. J gave up 5 bases and V 1 base, and 6 bases lay outside the gene matches. The covered CDR3 bases are TGTGCCAGCAGTGATCCTGGGACAGGGAGTACCGGG. Encoded protein: CASSDPGTGSTG. Given in full, the CDR3 is CASSDPGTGSTGQLYF.

This clone was counted only a few times. Translating the DNA gives a protein that differs from the TCRdb entry at residue 10; the protein shown here is that DNA translation. The gene names given are mouse names. Read coverage stops 3 residues before the CDR3 terminus; the germline J gene supplies the remainder. The chain joins TRBV5 to TRBJ1-6, with D hard to call. TRBJ1-6 counts as an open reading frame of uncertain function. Germline V gene sequence: CDR1 LGHNA, CDR2 YNLKQL (reference sequence). CDR3 length: 13 amino acids. With 3 bases removed from V and 0 bases from J, the gap between germline ends came to 0 bases. CDR3 residues: CASSHSYNSPLYF. The CDR3 DNA, read in part, is TGTGCCAGCAGCCATTCCTATAATTCGCCC.

Details on this clone: Gene names denote mouse genes. The CDR3 goes on 4 residues after the read ends, and that part is filled in from the germline J gene. This specimen includes other DNA sequences encoding the same CDR3. The chain combines TRBV13-1 with TRBJ2-1; 7 bases align to TRBD2. This CDR3 comprises 14 residues. The germline gives CDR1 NSHNY, CDR2 SYGAGN. The sequenced part of the CDR3 DNA is TGTGCCAGCAGTGATGACTGGGGCGGAGCT. Translating it yields CASSDDWGGA. The CDR3 in full is CASSDDWGGAEQFF.

This clone has ten or more counts. Germline and genes: mouse. Sequencing ends 4 residues short of the CDR3 end; the germline J gene provides the rest. The chain couples TRBV13-3 to TRBJ1-2; 7 positions match TRBD1. In germline, CDR1 is NNHDY, CDR2 SYVADS. V was pared by 3 bases and J by 4 bases, with 3 bases of the junction left unmatched. The CDR3 spans 13 residues. CDR3 bases read: TGTGCCAGCAGTGGAGGGGGCGCCTCC. This translates into CASSGGGAS. Given in full, the CDR3 is CASSGGGASDYTF.

As concerns this clone: Mouse gene names apply. The sequence runs out 4 residues before the end of the CDR3; the remainder is reconstructed from the germline J gene. V is TRBV5 and J is TRBJ2-1, with 9 bases identical to TRBD2. The CDR3 spans 15 residues. Germline CDR1 LGHNA, CDR2 YNLKQL (reference sequence). The DNA read from the CDR3 is TGTGCCAGCAGCCAAGACTGGGGGGGACGGGCT. Amino acids: CASSQDWGGRA. The complete CDR3 protein is CASSQDWGGRAEQFF.

In the case of this clone: The gene names here belong to mouse. The CDR3 goes on 4 residues after the read ends, and that part is filled in from the germline J gene. This specimen includes other DNA sequences encoding the same CDR3. This chain links TRBV17 with TRBJ2-3; possibly TRBD2 for D (6 bases). The CDR3 consists of 15 residues. V gave up 3 bases and J gave up 1 base, with 11 bases separating them. Germline lookup yields CDR1 MNHDT and CDR2 YYDKIL. The CDR3 is CASSRSGGGAETLYF. Incomplete CDR3 DNA: TGTGCTAGCAGTAGGTCGGGGGGTGGTGCAGAA. Full variable domain (rest looked up from reference TRBV17 and TRBJ2-3): DTTVKQNPRYKLARVGKPVNLICSQTMNHDTMYWYQKKPNQAPKLLLFYYDKILNREADTFEKFQSSRPNNSFCSLYIGSAGLEYSAMYLCASSRSGGGAETLYFGSGTRLTVL.

Turning to this clone: Gene names follow the mouse nomenclature. The CDR3 loop reads CASSSPGTDYAEQFF. The sequenced part of the CDR3 DNA is TGTGCCAGCAGTTCTCCCGGGACAGACTATGCT. The genes are TRBV13-3 and TRBJ2-1; the match to TRBD1 covers 7 bases. The read ends 4 residues before the CDR3 terminus; that terminus is restored from the germline J gene. V was pared by 4 bases and J by 2 bases, with 6 bases of the junction left unmatched. Germline V gives CDR1 NNHDY, CDR2 SYVADS. This CDR3 is 15 amino acids long.